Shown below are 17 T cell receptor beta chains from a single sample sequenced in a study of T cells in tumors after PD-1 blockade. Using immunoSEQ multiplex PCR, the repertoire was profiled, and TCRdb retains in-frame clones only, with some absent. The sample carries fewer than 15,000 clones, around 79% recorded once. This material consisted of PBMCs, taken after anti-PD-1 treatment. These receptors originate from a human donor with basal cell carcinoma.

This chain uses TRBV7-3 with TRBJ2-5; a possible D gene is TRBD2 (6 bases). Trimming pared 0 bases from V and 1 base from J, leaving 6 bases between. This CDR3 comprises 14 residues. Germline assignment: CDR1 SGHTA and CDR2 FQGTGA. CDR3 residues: CASSLTGLQETQYF. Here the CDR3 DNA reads TGTGCCAGCAGCTTAACGGGACTCCAAGAGACCCAGTACTTC.

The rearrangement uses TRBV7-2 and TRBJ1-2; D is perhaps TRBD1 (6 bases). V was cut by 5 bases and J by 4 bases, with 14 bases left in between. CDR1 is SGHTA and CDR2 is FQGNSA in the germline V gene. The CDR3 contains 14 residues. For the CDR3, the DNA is TGTGCCAGCAGCCCAGGAGGGGGAAGCTATGGCTACACCTTC. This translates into CASSPGGGSYGYTF.

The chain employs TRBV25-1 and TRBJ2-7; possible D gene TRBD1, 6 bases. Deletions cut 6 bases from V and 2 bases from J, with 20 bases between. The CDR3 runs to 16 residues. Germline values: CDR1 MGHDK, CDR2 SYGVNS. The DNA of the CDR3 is TGTGCCAGCAGATCTCTGGGCAGGGGAAGGGCCTACGAGCAGTACTTC. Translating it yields CASRSLGRGRAYEQYF.

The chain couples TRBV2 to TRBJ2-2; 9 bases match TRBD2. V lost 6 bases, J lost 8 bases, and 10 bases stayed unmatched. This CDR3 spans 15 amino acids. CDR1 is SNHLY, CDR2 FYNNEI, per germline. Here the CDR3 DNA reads TGTGCCAGCAGGGACTTAGCGGGAGTAGCGGGGGAGCTGTTTTTT. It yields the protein CASRDLAGVAGELFF.

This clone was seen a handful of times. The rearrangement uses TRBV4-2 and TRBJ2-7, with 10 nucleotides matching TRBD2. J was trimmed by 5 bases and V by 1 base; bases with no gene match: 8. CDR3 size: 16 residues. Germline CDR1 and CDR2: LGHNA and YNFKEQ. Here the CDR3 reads CASSQGSAGGLNEQYF. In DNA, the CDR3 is TGTGCCAGCAGCCAAGGGTCAGCGGGGGGGCTCAACGAGCAGTACTTC.

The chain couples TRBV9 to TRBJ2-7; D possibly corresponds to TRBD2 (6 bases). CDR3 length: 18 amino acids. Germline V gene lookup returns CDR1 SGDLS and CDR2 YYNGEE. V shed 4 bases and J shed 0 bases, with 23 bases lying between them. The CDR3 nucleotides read TGTGCCAGCAGCTGTAGGTTGAGGAGGCGGGAAGCCTCCTACGAGCAGTACTTC. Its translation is CASSCRLRRREASYEQYF.

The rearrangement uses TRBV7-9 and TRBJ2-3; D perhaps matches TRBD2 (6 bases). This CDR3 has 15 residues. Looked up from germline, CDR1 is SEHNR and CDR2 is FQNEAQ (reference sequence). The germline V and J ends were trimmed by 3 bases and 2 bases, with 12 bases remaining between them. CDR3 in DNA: TGTGCCAGCAGCTTCGGTAGCGGAACCACAGATACGCAGTATTTT. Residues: CASSFGSGTTDTQYF.

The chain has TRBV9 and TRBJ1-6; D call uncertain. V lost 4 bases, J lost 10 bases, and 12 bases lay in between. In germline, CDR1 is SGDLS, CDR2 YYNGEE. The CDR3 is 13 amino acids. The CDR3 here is CASSLGGDSPLHF. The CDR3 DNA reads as TGTGCCAGCAGCTTAGGCGGCGACTCACCCCTCCACTTT.

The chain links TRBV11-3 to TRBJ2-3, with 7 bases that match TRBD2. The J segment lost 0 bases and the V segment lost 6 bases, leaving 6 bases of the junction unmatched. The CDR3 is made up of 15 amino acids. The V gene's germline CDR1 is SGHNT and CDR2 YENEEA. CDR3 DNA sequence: TGTGCCAGCAGTCGGTCGGGGGGAAGCACAGATACGCAGTATTTT. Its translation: CASSRSGGSTDTQYF.

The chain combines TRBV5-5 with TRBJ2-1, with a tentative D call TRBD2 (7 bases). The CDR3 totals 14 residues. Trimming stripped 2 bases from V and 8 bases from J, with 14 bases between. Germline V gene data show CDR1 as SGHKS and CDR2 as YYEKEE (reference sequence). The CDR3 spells CASSLGGGFDEQFF. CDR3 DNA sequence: TGTGCCAGCAGCTTAGGGGGAGGGTTCGATGAGCAGTTCTTC.

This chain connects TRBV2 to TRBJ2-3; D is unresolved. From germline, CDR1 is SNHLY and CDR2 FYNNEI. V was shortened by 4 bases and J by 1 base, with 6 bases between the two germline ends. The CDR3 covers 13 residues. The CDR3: CASSAQGTDTQYF. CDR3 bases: TGTGCCAGCAGTGCCCAGGGCACAGATACGCAGTATTTT.

The CDR3 DNA follows: TGTGCCAGCAGCAAACGGTTCTCCGGGACCCAGGGGGAAAACATTCAGTACTTC. Residues: CASSKRFSGTQGENIQYF. V is TRBV21-1 and J is TRBJ2-4; TRBD1 is taken as the D call from the table, unchecked against the DNA. TRBV21-1 is given as a pseudogene. The CDR3 covers 18 residues.

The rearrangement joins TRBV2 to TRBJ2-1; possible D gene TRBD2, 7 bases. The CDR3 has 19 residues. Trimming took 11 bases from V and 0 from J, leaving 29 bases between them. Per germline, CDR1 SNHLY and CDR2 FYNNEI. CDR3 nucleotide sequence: TGTGCCCCCAGTGAAGGGGGGGCGCGGGTGGGGAGCTCCTACAATGAGCAGTTCTTC. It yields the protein CAPSEGGARVGSSYNEQFF.

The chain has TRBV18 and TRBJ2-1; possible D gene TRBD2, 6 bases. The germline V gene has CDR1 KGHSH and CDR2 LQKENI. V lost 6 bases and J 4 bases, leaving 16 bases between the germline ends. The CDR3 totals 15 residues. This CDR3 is CASSPTGTSYNEQFF. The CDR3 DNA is TGTGCCAGCTCTCCGACCGGGACTTCGTACAATGAGCAGTTCTTC.

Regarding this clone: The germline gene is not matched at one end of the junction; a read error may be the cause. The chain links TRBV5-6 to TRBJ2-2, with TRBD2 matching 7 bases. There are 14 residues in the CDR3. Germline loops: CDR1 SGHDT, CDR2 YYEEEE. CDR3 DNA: TGTGCCCGCAGCTTGGGGGGGGACACCGGGGAGCTGTTTTTT. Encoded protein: CARSLGGDTGELFF.

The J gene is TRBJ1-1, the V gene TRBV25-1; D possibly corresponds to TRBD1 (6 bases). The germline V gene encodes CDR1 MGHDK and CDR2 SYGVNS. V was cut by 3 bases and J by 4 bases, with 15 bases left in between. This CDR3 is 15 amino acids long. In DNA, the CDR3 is TGTGCCAGCAGTGAGGGGCGGGGGGCAGGCACTGAAGCTTTCTTT. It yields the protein CASSEGRGAGTEAFF.

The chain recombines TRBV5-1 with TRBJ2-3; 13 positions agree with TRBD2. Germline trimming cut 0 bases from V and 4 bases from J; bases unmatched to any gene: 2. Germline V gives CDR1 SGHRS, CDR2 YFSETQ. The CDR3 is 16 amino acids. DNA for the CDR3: TGCGCCAGCAGCTTGGGGACTAGCGGGAGTGCAGATACGCAGTATTTT. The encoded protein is CASSLGTSGSADTQYF.